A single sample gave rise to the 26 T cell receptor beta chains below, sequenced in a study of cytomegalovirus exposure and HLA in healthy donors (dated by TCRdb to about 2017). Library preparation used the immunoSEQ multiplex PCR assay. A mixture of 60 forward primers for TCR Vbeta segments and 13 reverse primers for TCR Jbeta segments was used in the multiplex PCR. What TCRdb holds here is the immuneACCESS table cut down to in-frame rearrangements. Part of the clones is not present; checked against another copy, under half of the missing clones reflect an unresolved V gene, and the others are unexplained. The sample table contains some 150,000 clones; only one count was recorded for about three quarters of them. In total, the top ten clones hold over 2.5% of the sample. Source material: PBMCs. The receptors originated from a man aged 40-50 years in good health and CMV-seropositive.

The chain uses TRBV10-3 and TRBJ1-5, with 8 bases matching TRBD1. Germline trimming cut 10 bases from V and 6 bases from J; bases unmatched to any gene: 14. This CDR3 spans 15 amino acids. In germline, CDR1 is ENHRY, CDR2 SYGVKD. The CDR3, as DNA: TGTGCCAGCAGAGACGGACAGGGATTAGGTCAGCCCCAGCATTTT. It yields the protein CASRDGQGLGQPQHF.

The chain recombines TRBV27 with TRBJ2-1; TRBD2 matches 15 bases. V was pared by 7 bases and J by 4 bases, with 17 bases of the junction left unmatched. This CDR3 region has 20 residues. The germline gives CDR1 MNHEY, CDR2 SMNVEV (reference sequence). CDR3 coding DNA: TGTGCCAGCACCTTGGGGAGGACTAGCGGGAGGGGAGTCCCTTACAATGAGCAGTTCTTC. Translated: CASTLGRTSGRGVPYNEQFF.

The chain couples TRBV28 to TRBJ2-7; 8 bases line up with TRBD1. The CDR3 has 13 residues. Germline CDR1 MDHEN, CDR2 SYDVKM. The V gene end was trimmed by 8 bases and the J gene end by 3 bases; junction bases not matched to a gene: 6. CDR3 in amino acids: CASRRQGNYEQYF. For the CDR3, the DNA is TGTGCCAGCCGTCGACAGGGGAACTACGAGCAGTACTTC.

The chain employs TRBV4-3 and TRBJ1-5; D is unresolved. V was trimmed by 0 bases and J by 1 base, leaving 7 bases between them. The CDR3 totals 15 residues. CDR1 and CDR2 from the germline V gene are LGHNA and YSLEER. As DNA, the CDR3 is TGCGCCAGCAGCCAAGACTCCCGGAGCAATCAGCCCCAGCATTTT. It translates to CASSQDSRSNQPQHF.

Here the CDR3 reads CASSAAGGYNNSPLHF. The CDR3 DNA follows: TGTGCCAGCAGTGCAGCAGGGGGCTATAATAATTCACCCCTCCACTTT. This chain connects TRBV2 to TRBJ1-6; 8 bases match TRBD1. The CDR3 spans 16 residues. Losses at the gene ends were 4 bases for V and 5 bases for J; bases not matched to a gene: 7. Germline V gene sequence: CDR1 SNHLY, CDR2 FYNNEI.

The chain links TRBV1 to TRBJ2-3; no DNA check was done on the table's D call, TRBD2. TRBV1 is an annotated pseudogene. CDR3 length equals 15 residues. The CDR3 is CTSSQERLMADTQYF. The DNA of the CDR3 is TGCACCAGCAGCCAAGAGCGATTGATGGCAGATACGCAGTATTTT.

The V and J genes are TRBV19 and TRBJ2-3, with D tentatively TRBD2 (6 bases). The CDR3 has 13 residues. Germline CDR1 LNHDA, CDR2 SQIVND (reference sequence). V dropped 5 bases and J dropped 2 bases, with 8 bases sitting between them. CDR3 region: CASSWDSTDTQYF. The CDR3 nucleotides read TGTGCCAGTAGTTGGGACTCCACAGATACGCAGTATTTT.

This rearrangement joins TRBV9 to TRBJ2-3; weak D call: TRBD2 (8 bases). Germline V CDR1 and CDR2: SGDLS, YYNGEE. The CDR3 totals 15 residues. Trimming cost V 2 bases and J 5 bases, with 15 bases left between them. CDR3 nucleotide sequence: TGTGCCAGCAGCGTTGAGGGGGCGGGGGGAGATACGCAGTATTTT. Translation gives CASSVEGAGGDTQYF.

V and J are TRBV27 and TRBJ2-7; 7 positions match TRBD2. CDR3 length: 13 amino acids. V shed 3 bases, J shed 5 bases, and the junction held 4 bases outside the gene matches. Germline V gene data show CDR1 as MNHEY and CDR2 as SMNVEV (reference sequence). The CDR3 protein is CASSFSGPDEQYF. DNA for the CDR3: TGTGCCAGCAGTTTTAGCGGGCCAGACGAGCAGTACTTC.

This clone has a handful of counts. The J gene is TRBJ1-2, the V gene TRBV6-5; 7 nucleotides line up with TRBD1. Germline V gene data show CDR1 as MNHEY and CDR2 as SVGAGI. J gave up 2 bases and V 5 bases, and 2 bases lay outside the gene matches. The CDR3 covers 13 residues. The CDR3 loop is CASSEGQNYGYTF. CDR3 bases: TGTGCCAGCAGTGAGGGACAGAACTATGGCTACACCTTC.

CDR3 region: CASSSFRRVEQYF. DNA of the CDR3: TGTGCCAGCAGCTCTTTCAGGCGGGTCGAGCAGTACTTC. The V and J genes are TRBV5-5 and TRBJ2-7; weak D call: TRBD2 (5 bases). The germline CDR1 and CDR2 sequences are SGHKS and YYEKEE (reference sequence). V was shortened by 3 bases and J by 6 bases, with 13 bases between the two germline ends. The CDR3 length is 13 residues. Full variable domain (outside the CDR3, taken from reference TRBV5-5 and TRBJ2-7): DAGVTQSPTHLIKTRGQQVTLRCSPISGHKSVSWYQQVLGQGPQFIFQYYEKEERGRGNFPDRFSARQFPNYSSELNVNALLLGDSALYLCASSSFRRVEQYFGPGTRLTVT.

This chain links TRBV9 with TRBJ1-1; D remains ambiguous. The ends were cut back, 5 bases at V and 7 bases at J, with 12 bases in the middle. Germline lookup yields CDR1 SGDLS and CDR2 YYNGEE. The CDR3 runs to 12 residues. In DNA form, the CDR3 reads TGTGCCAGCAGTCGCGATGCCGATGAAGCTTTCTTT. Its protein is CASSRDADEAFF.

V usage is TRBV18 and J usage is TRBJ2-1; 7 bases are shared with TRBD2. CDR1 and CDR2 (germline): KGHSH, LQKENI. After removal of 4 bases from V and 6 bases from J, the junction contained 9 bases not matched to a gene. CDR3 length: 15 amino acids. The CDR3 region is CASSRPGGLVNEQFF. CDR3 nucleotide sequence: TGTGCCAGCTCACGTCCGGGAGGCCTCGTCAATGAGCAGTTCTTC. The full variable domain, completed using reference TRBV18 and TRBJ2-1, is NAGVMQNPRHLVRRRGQEARLRCSPMKGHSHVYWYRQLPEEGLKFMVYLQKENIIDESGMPKERFSAEFPKEGPSILRIQQVVRGDSAAYFCASSRPGGLVNEQFFGPGTRLTVL.

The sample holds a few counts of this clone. As DNA, the CDR3 is TGTGCCAGCAGCTTGGGAACTAGCGGGAGGAGCGGGGAGCAGTTCTTC. Translated, it gives CASSLGTSGRSGEQFF. This chain joins TRBV7-9 and TRBJ2-1, with 12 nucleotides matching TRBD2. V dropped 3 bases and J dropped 10; count of bases not matched to a gene: 10. The germline V gene has CDR1 SEHNR and CDR2 FQNEAQ (reference sequence). This CDR3 has 16 amino acids.

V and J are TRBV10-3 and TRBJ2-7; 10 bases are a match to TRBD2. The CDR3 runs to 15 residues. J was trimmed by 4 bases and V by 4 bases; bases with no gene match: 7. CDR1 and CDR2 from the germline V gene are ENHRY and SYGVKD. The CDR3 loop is CAISGASGSVYEQYF. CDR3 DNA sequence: TGTGCCATCAGTGGGGCTAGCGGGAGTGTTTACGAGCAGTACTTC.

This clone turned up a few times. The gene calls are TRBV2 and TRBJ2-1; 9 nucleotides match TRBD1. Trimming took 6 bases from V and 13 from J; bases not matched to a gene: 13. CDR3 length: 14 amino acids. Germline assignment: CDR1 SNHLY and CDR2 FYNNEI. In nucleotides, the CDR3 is TGTGCCAGCAGCGGGACAGGGAGACTTTTTCCCCAGTTCTTC. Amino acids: CASSGTGRLFPQFF.

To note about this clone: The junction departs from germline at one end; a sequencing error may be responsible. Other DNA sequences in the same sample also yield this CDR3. The chain's CDR3 is CAWSYTGQNSPLHF. The CDR3 DNA reads as TGTGCCTGGAGTTATACGGGACAGAATTCCCCCCTCCACTTT. V gene TRBV30 combines with J gene TRBJ1-6; 7 bases are a match to TRBD1. CDR1 is GTSNPN, CDR2 SVGIG, per germline (reference sequence). This CDR3 has 14 residues.

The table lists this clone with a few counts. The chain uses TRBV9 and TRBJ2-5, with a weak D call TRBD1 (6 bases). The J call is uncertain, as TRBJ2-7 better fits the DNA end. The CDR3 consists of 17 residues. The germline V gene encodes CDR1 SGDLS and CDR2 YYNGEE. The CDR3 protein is CASSVNSDSFNSYEQYF. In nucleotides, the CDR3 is TGTGCCAGCAGCGTTAACTCGGACAGTTTTAATTCCTACGAGCAGTACTTC.

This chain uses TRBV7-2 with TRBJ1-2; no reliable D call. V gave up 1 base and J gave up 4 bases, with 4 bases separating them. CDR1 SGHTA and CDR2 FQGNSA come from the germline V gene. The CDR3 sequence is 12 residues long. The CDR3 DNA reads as TGTGCCAGCAGCTTAGATCGCTATGGCTACACCTTC. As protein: CASSLDRYGYTF.

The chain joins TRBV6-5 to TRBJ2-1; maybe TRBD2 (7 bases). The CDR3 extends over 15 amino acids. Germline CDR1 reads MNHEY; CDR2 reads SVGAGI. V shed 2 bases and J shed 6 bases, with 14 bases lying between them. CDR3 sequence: CASSYGGAYGNEQFF. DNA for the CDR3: TGTGCCAGCAGTTACGGGGGGGCCTATGGCAATGAGCAGTTCTTC.

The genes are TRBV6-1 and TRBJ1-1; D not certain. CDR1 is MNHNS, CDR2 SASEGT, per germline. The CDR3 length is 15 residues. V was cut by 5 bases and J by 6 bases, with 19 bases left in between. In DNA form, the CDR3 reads TGTGCCAGCAGTCCCCTAACGGGAGGGAATCCTGAAGCTTTCTTT. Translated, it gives CASSPLTGGNPEAFF.

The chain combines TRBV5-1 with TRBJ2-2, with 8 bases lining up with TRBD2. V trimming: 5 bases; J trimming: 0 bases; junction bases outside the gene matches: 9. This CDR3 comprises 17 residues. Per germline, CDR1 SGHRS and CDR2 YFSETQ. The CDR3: CASRRDTSGTNTGELFF. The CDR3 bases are TGCGCCAGCAGACGTGACACTAGCGGCACGAACACCGGGGAGCTGTTTTTT.

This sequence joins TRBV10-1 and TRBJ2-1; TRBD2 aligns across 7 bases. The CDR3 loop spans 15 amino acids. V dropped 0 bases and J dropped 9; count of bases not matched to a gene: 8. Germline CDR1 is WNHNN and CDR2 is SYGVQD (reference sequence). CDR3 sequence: CASSESVGRMGEQFF. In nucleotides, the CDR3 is TGCGCCAGCAGTGAGTCCGTCGGGAGGATGGGTGAGCAGTTCTTC.

CDR3 DNA: TGTGCCAGCAGCCTCCGGGACAACCCCTACGAGCAGTACTTC. Its protein is CASSLRDNPYEQYF. The J gene is TRBJ2-7, the V gene TRBV9; a weak D match, TRBD1 (6 bases). V was clipped by 4 bases and J by 2 bases, with 13 bases between them. The CDR3 covers 14 residues. The V gene's germline CDR1 is SGDLS and CDR2 YYNGEE.

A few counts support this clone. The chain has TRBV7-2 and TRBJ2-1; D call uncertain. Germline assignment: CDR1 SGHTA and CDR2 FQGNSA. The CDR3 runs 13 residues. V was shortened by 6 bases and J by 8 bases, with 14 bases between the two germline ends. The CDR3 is CASSLTWYDEQFF. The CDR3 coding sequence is TGTGCCAGCAGTCTTACATGGTACGATGAGCAGTTCTTC. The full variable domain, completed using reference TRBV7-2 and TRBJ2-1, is GAGVSQSPSNKVTEKGKDVELRCDPISGHTALYWYRQSLGQGLEFLIYFQGNSAPDKSGLPSDRFSAERTGGSVSTLTIQRTQQEDSAVYLCASSLTWYDEQFFGPGTRLTVL.

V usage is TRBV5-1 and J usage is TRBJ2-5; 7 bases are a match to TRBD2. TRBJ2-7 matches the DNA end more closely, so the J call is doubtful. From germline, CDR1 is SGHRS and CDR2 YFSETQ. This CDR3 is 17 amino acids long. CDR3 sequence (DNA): TGCGCCAGCAGCTCGGCAGCGGGGACCGCGAGCTCCTACGAGCAGTACTTC. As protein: CASSSAAGTASSYEQYF.